Below, 27 T cell receptor beta chains from the same sample are listed, as sequenced in a study of regulatory T cells in long-lasting Graves disease. Time point denoted: newly diagnosed GD, antithyroid drugs for less than 3 months. The TCR library was made from RNA extracted from PBMCs. The TCR beta library used iRepertoire HTBI primers with Arm-PCR amplification of CDR3. In TCRdb, the multiplex PCR reads were re-called with MiXCR into one record per CDR3 protein. The table has hundreds of thousands of distinct CDR3 sequences, about 15% seen once. These data were likewise used in another study, on T cells in Graves' hyperthyroidism and ophthalmopathy.

The sequenced sample was peripheral blood mononuclear cells (PBMCs), obtained at new diagnosis, from a patient treated with antithyroid drugs. These receptors were collected from a woman aged 40-60 years with Graves disease.

This clonotype turned up a few times. The chain combines TRBV13 with TRBJ1-2; no clear D gene. The germline gives CDR1 PRHDT, CDR2 FYEKMQ (reference sequence). Trimming took off 4 bases at V and 7 bases at J, with 19 bases between the two ends. The CDR3 is 15 amino acids. The CDR3 protein is CASSSHGCCLSGYTF. The CDR3 nucleotides read TGTGCCAGCAGCTCCCACGGGTGCTGTCTCTCTGGCTACACCTTC. Full variable domain (remainder filled in from reference TRBV13 and TRBJ1-2): AAGVIQSPRHLIKEKRETATLKCYPIPRHDTVYWYQQGPGQDPQFLISFYEKMQSDKGSIPDRFSAQQFSDYHSELNMSSLELGDSALYFCASSSHGCCLSGYTFGSGTRLTVV.

The rearrangement uses TRBV5-1 and TRBJ2-2, with D unresolved. The V gene's germline CDR1 is SGHRS and CDR2 YFSETQ. The CDR3 is made up of 13 amino acids. The V end was cut by 2 bases, the J end by 5 bases, with 7 bases between. The CDR3 DNA reads as TGCGCCAGCAGCTTCGATACAACCGGGGAGCTGTTTTTT. This gives the protein CASSFDTTGELFF.

There are many counts of this clonotype. V gene TRBV7-9 combines with J gene TRBJ1-2, with 8 bases that match TRBD1. With 5 bases clipped from V and 6 bases from J, the junction kept 14 bases outside the gene matches. Germline CDR1 and CDR2: SEHNR and FQNEAQ (reference sequence). The CDR3 totals 16 residues. The CDR3 sequence is CASSPPVSDRENGYTF. The CDR3 DNA reads as TGTGCCAGCAGCCCTCCCGTCTCGGACAGGGAGAATGGCTACACCTTC.

This clonotype has at least ten counts. The genes are TRBV3-1 and TRBJ2-7, with D unresolved. CDR3 length: 13 amino acids. V dropped 1 base and J dropped 0 bases, with 4 bases sitting between them. Germline values: CDR1 LGHDT, CDR2 YNNKEL (reference sequence). The CDR3 sequence is CASSQALSYEQYF. CDR3 in DNA: TGTGCCAGCAGCCAAGCTCTCTCCTACGAGCAGTACTTC.

This clonotype has ten or more counts. The chain couples TRBV28 to TRBJ2-2; TRBD1 aligns across 9 bases. V lost 5 bases to trimming and J lost 5 bases; unmatched junction nucleotides: 9. Germline assignment: CDR1 MDHEN and CDR2 SYDVKM. The CDR3 is 16 amino acids. The CDR3 protein is CASSPRPGQGTGELFF. DNA for the CDR3: TGTGCCAGCAGTCCCAGGCCCGGACAGGGGACCGGGGAGCTGTTTTTT.

The chain combines TRBV5-8 with TRBJ2-1, with TRBD2 as a possible D gene (6 bases). The CDR3 loop spans 13 amino acids. CDR1 SGHTS and CDR2 YDEGEE come from the germline V gene. Trimming took 2 bases from V and 6 from J, leaving 9 bases between them. DNA for the CDR3: TGTGCCAGCAGCTTTTTGCGGGGCAATGAGCAGTTCTTC. The encoded protein is CASSFLRGNEQFF.

This clonotype was seen many times. The rearrangement joins TRBV12-3 or TRBV12-4 to TRBJ1-2; TRBD1 matches at 7 bases. With 6 bases clipped from V and 4 bases from J, the junction kept 11 bases outside the gene matches. The CDR3 covers 15 residues. The CDR3 region has the DNA TGTGCCAGCAGCCGACTGGGGACAGAAAGCTATGGCTACACCTTC. Its protein is CASSRLGTESYGYTF.

The sample holds many counts of this clonotype. The gene calls are TRBV6-1 and TRBJ1-2; 9 bases match TRBD1. This CDR3 spans 15 amino acids. The V gene's germline CDR1 is MNHNS and CDR2 SASEGT. Trimming took 7 bases from V and 4 from J; bases not matched to a gene: 10. The CDR3 sequence is CASILPGTGSYGYTF. The CDR3 bases are TGTGCCAGCATCCTTCCCGGGACAGGGTCCTATGGCTACACCTTC.

In this sample, this clonotype turned up many times. V and J are TRBV7-2 and TRBJ2-5; TRBD2 matches at 14 bases. Germline values: CDR1 SGHTA, CDR2 FQGNSA. After removal of 5 bases from V and 4 bases from J, the junction contained 6 bases not matched to a gene. CDR3 size: 16 residues. The CDR3 coding sequence is TGTGCCAGCAGCGTAGGACTAGCGGGGGGCCTAGAGACCCAGTACTTC. Its translation is CASSVGLAGGLETQYF.

V is TRBV19 and J is TRBJ1-5, with a possible D match to TRBD1 (5 bases). The CDR3 has 14 amino acids. In germline, CDR1 is LNHDA, CDR2 SQIVND (reference sequence). V was cut by 1 base and J by 5 bases, with 9 bases left in between. CDR3 residues: CASSIVGEYQPQHF. Written as DNA, the CDR3 is TGTGCCAGTAGTATAGTGGGGGAGTATCAGCCCCAGCATTTT. The whole variable domain, remainder taken from reference TRBV19 and TRBJ1-5, is DGGITQSPKYLFRKEGQNVTLSCEQNLNHDAMYWYRQDPGQGLRLIYYSQIVNDFQKGDIAEGYSVSREKKESFPLTVTSAQKNPTAFYLCASSIVGEYQPQHFGDGTRLSIL.

Ten or more counts support this clonotype. The chain uses TRBV2 and TRBJ2-5, with 10 positions matching TRBD2. The CDR3 is 15 residues long. Germline loops: CDR1 SNHLY, CDR2 FYNNEI. V dropped 5 bases and J dropped 5; count of bases not matched to a gene: 8. The CDR3 DNA reads TGTGCCAGCAGTCCTAGCGGGGGATCACGGGAGACCCAGTACTTC. The encoded protein is CASSPSGGSRETQYF.

There are a few counts of this clonotype. The chain recombines TRBV19 with TRBJ1-6; TRBD1 might be the D (5 bases). Trimming removed 1 base at V and 1 base at J, with 14 bases between. Germline CDR1 is LNHDA and CDR2 is SQIVND (reference sequence). The CDR3 sequence is 18 residues long. The CDR3 nucleotides are TGTGCCAGTAGTATAGCTAAGGGGCGGGTGTCCTATAATTCACCCCTCCACTTT. Translated: CASSIAKGRVSYNSPLHF. Drawing the rest from reference TRBV19 and TRBJ1-6, the complete variable domain is DGGITQSPKYLFRKEGQNVTLSCEQNLNHDAMYWYRQDPGQGLRLIYYSQIVNDFQKGDIAEGYSVSREKKESFPLTVTSAQKNPTAFYLCASSIAKGRVSYNSPLHFGNGTRLTVT.

The rearrangement joins TRBV25-1 to TRBJ2-3, with TRBD2 matching 7 bases. The CDR3 has 13 amino acids. Germline V gives CDR1 MGHDK, CDR2 SYGVNS. The J segment lost 4 bases and the V segment lost 2 bases, leaving 0 bases of the junction unmatched. The CDR3 DNA follows: TGTGCCAGCAGTGAAGGGGGGGCAGATACGCAGTATTTT. It is translated as CASSEGGADTQYF.

At least ten counts were recorded for this clonotype. The chain recombines TRBV30 with TRBJ1-1; D perhaps matches TRBD1 (5 bases). Deletions cut 0 bases from V and 0 bases from J, with 8 bases between. The CDR3 length is 14 residues. CDR1 and CDR2 (germline): GTSNPN, SVGIG (reference sequence). CDR3 protein: CAWSVGTVNTEAFF. CDR3 bases: TGTGCCTGGAGTGTAGGGACGGTGAACACTGAAGCTTTCTTT.

At least ten counts were recorded for this clonotype. This chain links TRBV20-1 with TRBJ1-1; D gene uncertain. This CDR3 contains 13 residues. Germline loops: CDR1 DFQATT, CDR2 SNEGSKA (reference sequence). V lost 4 bases and J lost 1, with 10 bases in between. The CDR3 DNA sequence: TGCAGTGCTAAGGACCACACGAACACTGAAGCTTTCTTT. This encodes CSAKDHTNTEAFF.

The rearrangement uses TRBV6-1 and TRBJ2-5, with D perhaps TRBD2 (6 bases). This CDR3 is 12 amino acids long. Per germline, CDR1 MNHNS and CDR2 SASEGT. V lost 10 bases and J lost 1, with 10 bases in between. CDR3 residues: CATSGSQETQYF. CDR3 in DNA: TGTGCCACCTCCGGGAGCCAAGAGACCCAGTACTTC.

The sample holds a few counts of this clonotype. The chain employs TRBV5-4 and TRBJ2-7, with 7 bases matching TRBD1. Trimming at V came to 4 bases and at J to 5 bases, leaving 6 bases not matched to a gene. Germline values: CDR1 SGHNT, CDR2 YYREEE (reference sequence). The CDR3 loop spans 13 amino acids. CDR3 in amino acids: CASSIGTVNEQYF. Here the CDR3 DNA reads TGTGCCAGCAGCATCGGGACAGTCAACGAGCAGTACTTC. Filled out from reference TRBV5-4 and TRBJ2-7, the complete variable domain reads ETGVTQSPTHLIKTRGQQVTLRCSSQSGHNTVSWYQQALGQGPQFIFQYYREEENGRGNFPPRFSGLQFPNYSSELNVNALELDDSALYLCASSIGTVNEQYFGPGTRLTVT.

This chain uses TRBV19 with TRBJ2-5; 10 nucleotides align to TRBD2. V lost 6 bases to trimming and J lost 9 bases; unmatched junction nucleotides: 16. Germline V gives CDR1 LNHDA, CDR2 SQIVND (reference sequence). CDR3 length: 16 amino acids. CDR3 DNA sequence: TGTGCCAGTAGGCCCCCGAGTAGCGGGGGGTTGAAGCCCCAGTACTTC. This gives the protein CASRPPSSGGLKPQYF. Looking up the rest from reference TRBV19 and TRBJ2-5 gives the full variable domain: DGGITQSPKYLFRKEGQNVTLSCEQNLNHDAMYWYRQDPGQGLRLIYYSQIVNDFQKGDIAEGYSVSREKKESFPLTVTSAQKNPTAFYLCASRPPSSGGLKPQYFGPGTRLLVL.

CDR3 DNA: TGTGCCAGCTCTAGGGGGGCGGGCAACGAGCAGTACTTC. As protein: CASSRGAGNEQYF. The gene calls are TRBV19 and TRBJ2-7, with D possibly called TRBD1 or TRBD2 (6 bases each). CDR3 length: 13 amino acids. Germline CDR1 is LNHDA and CDR2 is SQIVND (reference sequence). V lost 9 bases and J lost 5, with 17 bases in between.

This clonotype was observed many times. The chain couples TRBV11-3 to TRBJ2-1; 9 positions agree with TRBD2. CDR1 SGHNT and CDR2 YENEEA come from the germline V gene. The CDR3 runs 16 residues. V lost 0 bases and J lost 4; bases outside the gene matches: 4. The CDR3 is CASSLDPAGGYNEQFF. The CDR3 bases are TGTGCCAGCAGCTTAGATCCGGCGGGGGGGTACAATGAGCAGTTCTTC.

The gene calls are TRBV7-9 and TRBJ1-3, with 8 bases fitting TRBD1. Germline V gene sequence: CDR1 SEHNR, CDR2 FQNEAQ (reference sequence). The CDR3 runs 13 residues. With V trimmed by 6 bases and J by 2 bases, 0 bases remained unmatched. The CDR3 coding sequence is TGTGCCAGCAGGGACAGGGCTGGAAACACCATATATTTT. Protein: CASRDRAGNTIYF. Full variable domain (remainder filled in from reference TRBV7-9 and TRBJ1-3): DTGVSQNPRHKITKRGQNVTFRCDPISEHNRLYWYRQTLGQGPEFLTYFQNEAQLEKSRLLSDRFSAERPKGSFSTLEIQRTEQGDSAMYLCASRDRAGNTIYFGEGSWLTVV.

With respect to this clonotype: A read error may produce the germline difference seen at one junction end. The chain combines TRBV6-1 with TRBJ2-5, with a possible D match to TRBD2 (5 bases). Per the germline V gene, CDR1 is MNHNS and CDR2 is SASEGT. This CDR3 comprises 13 residues. The CDR3 DNA reads TGTGCCAGCAGGCCCGGGGTAGGAGAGACCCGGTACTTC. Translating gives CASRPGVGETRYF.

This clonotype has a count of ten or more. V is TRBV12-3 or TRBV12-4 and J is TRBJ1-2, with D unresolved. V was clipped by 5 bases and J by 8 bases, with 15 bases between them. The CDR3 runs to 13 residues. The CDR3 protein is CASSLRVQVGYTF. Written as DNA, the CDR3 is TGTGCCAGCAGTCTAAGGGTCCAAGTGGGCTACACCTTC.

In the case of this clonotype: Since a far larger clone is one base different, this is likely a read error. The rearrangement links TRBV7-9 to TRBJ2-1; possibly TRBD2 for D (6 bases). CDR3 length: 14 residues. Germline CDR1 is SEHNR and CDR2 is FQNEAQ (reference sequence). The DNA for the CDR3 is TGCGCCAGCAGCTTGGAGGGCAGAGACGATGAGCAGTTCTTC. Its translation: CASSLEGRDDEQFF. Full variable domain (missing parts from reference TRBV7-9 and TRBJ2-1): DTGVSQNPRHKITKRGQNVTFRCDPISEHNRLYWYRQTLGQGPEFLTYFQNEAQLEKSRLLSDRFSAERPKGSFSTLEIQRTEQGDSAMYLCASSLEGRDDEQFFGPGTRLTVL.

This clonotype was observed many times. This chain uses TRBV30 with TRBJ1-2; D gene ambiguous. The CDR3 runs 10 residues. The ends were cut back, 5 bases at V and 5 bases at J, with 6 bases in the middle. In germline, CDR1 is GTSNPN, CDR2 SVGIG (reference sequence). The CDR3 coding sequence is TGTGCCTGGGGAGGGTATGGCTACACCTTC. This encodes CAWGGYGYTF.

The sample holds many counts of this clonotype. The V gene is TRBV20-1, the J gene TRBJ2-1; TRBD1 is a possible D gene (6 bases). This CDR3 contains 16 residues. V was cut by 3 bases and J by 8 bases, with 23 bases left in between. CDR1 is DFQATT and CDR2 is SNEGSKA in the germline V gene (reference sequence). CDR3 sequence reads: CSASVRGRLSYYEQFF. The CDR3 DNA reads TGCAGTGCTAGTGTGAGGGGGAGACTAAGTTACTATGAGCAGTTCTTC.

V gene TRBV5-1 combines with J gene TRBJ2-1, with 7 bases that match TRBD1. This CDR3 has 15 amino acids. Germline loops: CDR1 SGHRS, CDR2 YFSETQ. V shed 0 bases and J 3 bases; nucleotides not matched to a gene: 3. In DNA, the CDR3 is TGCGCCAGCAGCTTGGAATGGGACAGCTACAATGAGCAGTTCTTC. Its translation is CASSLEWDSYNEQFF.